This TCR beta chain was identified in a study of human T cells and chemical hapten exposure (dated by TCRdb to about 2021). About the study as a whole: For sensitization, 2% DPC in acetone was applied to a roughly 2 cm by roughly 2 cm area of upper inner arm skin. Patch testing was performed on the upper back with Finn chambers containing 0.01% DPC, and the patch tests were scored after 6 days according to International Contact Dermatitis Research Group standards. About 29 alopecia patients gave blood for TCR sequencing at one to four time points (pre-sensitization, 2, 6 and 24 weeks). Patients additionally received weekly therapeutic DPC doses to the scalp throughout the approximately 25-week study period. Libraries were pooled for sequencing, and variation in per-sample TCR yields was attributed mainly to small differences in library volumes within the pool. The mostly female patient cohort included alopecia areata with under or over 50% scalp involvement, alopecia totalis and alopecia universalis. Blood samples were taken from patients before sensitization (week 0) and at 2, 6 and about 24 weeks after DPC sensitization. This study followed changes in the peripheral blood TCR repertoire in vivo during primary and secondary sensitization of alopecia patients to the hapten diphenylcyclopropenone (DPC).

Results and caveats for the whole study, not just this receptor: A positive correlation was found between the number of PT1 expanded TCRs and patch test score, with significance reached at thresholds 8, 16 and 32 but not 4. No change with DPC sensitization was found in the number of TCRs above 1 in 1000 frequency, and no evidence of global repertoire structure alterations was found. Repeated subsampling changed both the strength of the expansion versus patch-test correlation and the threshold at which the correlation became significant. Expanded TCRs formed significantly more large CDR3 similarity clusters than pre-sensitization or healthy control sets, consistent with antigen-driven responses. All patients had alopecia, a presumed autoimmune disease, so their immune response might differ from that of healthy individuals.

Via the germline V gene (reference sequence), CDR1 is DFQATT and CDR2 SNEGSKA. V was cut back by 6 bases and J by 0 bases, leaving a gap of 15 bases between them. There are 15 amino acids in the CDR3, from cysteine to phenylalanine inclusive. Left in the record is the CDR3 DNA by itself, 45 bases read in frame from the first base. The time point label, as the study defines it: patch test 1, 2 weeks after DPC sensitization. Explained via the paper, the treatment or condition label denotes: therapeutic diphenylcyclopropenone sensitization with weekly scalp DPC. At each patch-test visit, blood was drawn before the patch test was applied. To be eligible, patients had to be aged 18 to 70, diagnosed with alopecia and judged suitable for DPC therapy, while pregnant patients were excluded. Total RNA was extracted from unfractionated whole blood that had been collected in Tempus Blood RNA tubes. The library was produced with RACE. Sequencing was performed on a NextSeq 500. During library preparation, unique molecular identifiers were attached to individual cDNA molecules so that TCRs could be counted in a quantitative, reproducible way. Each blood RNA sample was used to sequence both TCR alpha and TCR beta chains. Per the source publication's procedure: A median of roughly 99,000 TCRs per sample was observed, with a range of 23,224 to 690,600. V, J and CDR3 annotation of the TCR reads was performed with the Decombinator software suite. To make PS versus PT1 abundance plots, every sample was subsampled to the same number of TCRs (28,000). Expanded TCRs were defined as absent before sensitization and observed at least eight times at the 2-week time point. Clones were called with MiXCR by TCRdb after fastp trimmed the public reads at Q25, and only in-frame beta chains were retained. Records with the same CDR3 protein are collapsed into one entry carrying the most frequent genes and DNA. Clone size and V and J calls follow TCRdb, not the original study. The sample table records tens of thousands of distinct CDR3 sequences; over 7.5% of these occur just once. Roughly 13% of the sample belongs to the ten largest clones.

The sample holds many counts of this clonotype. No antigen is known for it. Per-nucleotide qualities are absent, and no much larger clonotype sits a single base away. This clonotype was obtained from a middle-aged woman with alopecia areata. Some clones in this sample may be carry-over from other donors' samples. The chain uses TRBV20-1 and TRBJ2-1; the D segment may tentatively be TRBD1 or TRBD2, each giving 5 matched bases. The sequencing here drew on whole blood, taken in connection with sensitization to the hapten diphenylcyclopropenone (DPC). The DNA sequence follows: TGCAGTGCCCTCAAGGGGACCATCTCCTACAATGAGCAGTTCTTC. Translated, this is CSALKGTISYNEQFF.